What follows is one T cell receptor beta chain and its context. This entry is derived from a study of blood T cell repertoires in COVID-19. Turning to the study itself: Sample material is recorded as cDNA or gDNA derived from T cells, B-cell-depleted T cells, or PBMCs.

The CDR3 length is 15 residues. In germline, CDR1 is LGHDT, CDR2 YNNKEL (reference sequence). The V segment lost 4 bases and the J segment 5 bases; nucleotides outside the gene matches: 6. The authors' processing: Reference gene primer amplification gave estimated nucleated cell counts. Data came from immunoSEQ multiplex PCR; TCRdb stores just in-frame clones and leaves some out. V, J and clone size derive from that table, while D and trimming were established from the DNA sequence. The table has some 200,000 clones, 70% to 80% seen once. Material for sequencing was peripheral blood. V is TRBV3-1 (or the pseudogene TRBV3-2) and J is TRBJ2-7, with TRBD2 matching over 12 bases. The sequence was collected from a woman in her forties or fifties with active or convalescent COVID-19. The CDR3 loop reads CASSPRLAGVDEQYF. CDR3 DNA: TGTGCCAGCAGCCCTAGACTAGCGGGAGTAGACGAGCAGTACTTC.